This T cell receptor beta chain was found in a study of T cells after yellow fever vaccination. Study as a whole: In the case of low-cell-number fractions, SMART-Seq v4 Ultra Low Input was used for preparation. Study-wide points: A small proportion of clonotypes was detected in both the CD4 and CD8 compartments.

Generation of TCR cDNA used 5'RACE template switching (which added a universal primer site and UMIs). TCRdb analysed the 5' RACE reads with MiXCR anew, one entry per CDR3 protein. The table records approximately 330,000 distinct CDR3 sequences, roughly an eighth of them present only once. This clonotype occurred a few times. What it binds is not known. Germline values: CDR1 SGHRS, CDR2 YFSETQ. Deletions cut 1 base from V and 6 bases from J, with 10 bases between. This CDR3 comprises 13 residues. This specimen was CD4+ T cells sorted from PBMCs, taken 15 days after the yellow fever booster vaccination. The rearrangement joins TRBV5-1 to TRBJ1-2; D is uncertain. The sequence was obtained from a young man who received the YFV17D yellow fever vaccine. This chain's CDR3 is CASSLREENGYTF. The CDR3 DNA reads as TGCGCCAGCAGCTTGAGGGAGGAGAATGGCTACACCTTC. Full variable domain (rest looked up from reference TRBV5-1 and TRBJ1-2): KAGVTQTPRYLIKTRGQQVTLSCSPISGHRSVSWYQQTPGQGLQFLFEYFSETQRNKGNFPGRFSGRQFSNSRSEMNVSTLELGDSALYLCASSLREENGYTFGSGTRLTVV.